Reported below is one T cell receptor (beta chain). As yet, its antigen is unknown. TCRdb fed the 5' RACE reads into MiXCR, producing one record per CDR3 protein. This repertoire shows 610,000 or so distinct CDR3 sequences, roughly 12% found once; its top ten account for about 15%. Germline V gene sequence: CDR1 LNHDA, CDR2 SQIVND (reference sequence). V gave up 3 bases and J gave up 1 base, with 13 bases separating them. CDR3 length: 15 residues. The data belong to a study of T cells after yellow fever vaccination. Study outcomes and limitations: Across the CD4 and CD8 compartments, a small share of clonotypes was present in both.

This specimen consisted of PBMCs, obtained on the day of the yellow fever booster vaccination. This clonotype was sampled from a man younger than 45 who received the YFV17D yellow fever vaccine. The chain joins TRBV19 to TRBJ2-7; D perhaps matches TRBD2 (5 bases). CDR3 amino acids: CASSIGNTLSYEQYF. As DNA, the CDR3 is TGTGCCAGTAGTATCGGGAATACCTTATCCTACGAGCAGTACTTC.